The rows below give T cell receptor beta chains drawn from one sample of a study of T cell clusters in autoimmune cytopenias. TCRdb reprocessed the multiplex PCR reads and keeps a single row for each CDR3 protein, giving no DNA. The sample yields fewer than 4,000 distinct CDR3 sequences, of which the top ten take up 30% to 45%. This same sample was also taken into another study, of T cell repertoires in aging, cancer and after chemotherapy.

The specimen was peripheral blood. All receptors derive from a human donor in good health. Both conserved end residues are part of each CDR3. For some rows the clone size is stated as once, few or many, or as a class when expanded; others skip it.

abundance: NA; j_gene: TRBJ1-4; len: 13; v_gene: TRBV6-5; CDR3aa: CASRKRTGEKLFF
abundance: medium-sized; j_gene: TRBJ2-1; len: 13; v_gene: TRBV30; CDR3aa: CAWSVIRNNEQFF
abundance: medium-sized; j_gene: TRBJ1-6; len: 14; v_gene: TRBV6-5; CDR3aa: CASSPGPYHSPLHF
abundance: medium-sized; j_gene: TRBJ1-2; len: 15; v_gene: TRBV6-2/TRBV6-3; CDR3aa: CASSQRGGAKRAYTF
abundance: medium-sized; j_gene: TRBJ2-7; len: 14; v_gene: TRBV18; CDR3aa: CASSQGVGRTEQYF
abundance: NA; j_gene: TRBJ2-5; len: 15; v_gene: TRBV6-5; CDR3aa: CASREAGGFQETQYF
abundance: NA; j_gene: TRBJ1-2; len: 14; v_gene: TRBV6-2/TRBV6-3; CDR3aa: CASSSGDTFYGYTF
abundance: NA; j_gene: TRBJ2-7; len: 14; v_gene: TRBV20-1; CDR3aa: CSARGGRGGDEQYF
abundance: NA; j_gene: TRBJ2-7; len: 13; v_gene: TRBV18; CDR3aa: CASSPGQGDEQYF
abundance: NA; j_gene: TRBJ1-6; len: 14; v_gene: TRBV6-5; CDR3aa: CASSYAEFQRPLHF
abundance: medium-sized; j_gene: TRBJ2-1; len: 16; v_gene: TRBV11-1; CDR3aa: CASSLVTGGSYNEQFF
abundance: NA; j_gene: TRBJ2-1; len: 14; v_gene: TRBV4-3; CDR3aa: CASSLQSGDGEQFF
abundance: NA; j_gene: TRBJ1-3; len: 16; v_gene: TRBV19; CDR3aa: CASKTNRDRTGNTIYF
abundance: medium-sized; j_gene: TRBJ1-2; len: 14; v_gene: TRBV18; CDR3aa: CASSPRQEVYGYTF
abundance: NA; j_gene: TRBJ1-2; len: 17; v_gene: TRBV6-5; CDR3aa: CASSYGGTVGGNYGYTF
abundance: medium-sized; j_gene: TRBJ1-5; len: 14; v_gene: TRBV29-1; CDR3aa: CSVEDPEGREPQHF
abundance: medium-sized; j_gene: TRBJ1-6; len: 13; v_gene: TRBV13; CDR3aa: CATRRGENSPLHF
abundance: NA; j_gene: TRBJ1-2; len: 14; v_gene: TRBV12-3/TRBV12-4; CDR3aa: CASSSTGGERGYTF
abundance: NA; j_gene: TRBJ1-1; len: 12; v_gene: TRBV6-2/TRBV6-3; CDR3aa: CASSLANTEAFF
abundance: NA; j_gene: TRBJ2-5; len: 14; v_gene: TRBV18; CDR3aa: CASSPTGGRETQYF
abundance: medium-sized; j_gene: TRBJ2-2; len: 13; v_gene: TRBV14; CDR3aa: CASSQVWAGELFF
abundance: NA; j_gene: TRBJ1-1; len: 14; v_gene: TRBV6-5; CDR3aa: CASSPQERRTEAFF
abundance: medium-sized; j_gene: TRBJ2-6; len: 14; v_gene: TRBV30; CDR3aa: CALGAFSGANVLTF
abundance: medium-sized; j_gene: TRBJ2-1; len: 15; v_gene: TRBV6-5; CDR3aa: CASSYGTSGGNEQFF
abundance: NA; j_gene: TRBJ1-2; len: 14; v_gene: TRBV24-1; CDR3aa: CATSEPTVNYGYTF
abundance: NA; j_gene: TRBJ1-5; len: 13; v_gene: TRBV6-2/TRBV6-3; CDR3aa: CASSRNSNQPQHF
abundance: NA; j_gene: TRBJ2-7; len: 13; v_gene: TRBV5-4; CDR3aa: CASRLMGGYEQYF
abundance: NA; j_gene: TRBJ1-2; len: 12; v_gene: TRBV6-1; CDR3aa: CASSDQTYGYTF
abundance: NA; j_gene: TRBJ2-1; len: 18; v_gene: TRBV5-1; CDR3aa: CASSLAPGGAGGYNEQFF
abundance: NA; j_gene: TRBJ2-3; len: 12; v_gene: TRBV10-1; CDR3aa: CASSETGDTQYF
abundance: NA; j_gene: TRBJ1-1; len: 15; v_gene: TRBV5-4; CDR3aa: CASSLYSVLNTEAFF
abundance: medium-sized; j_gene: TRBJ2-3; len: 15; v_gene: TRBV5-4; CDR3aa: CASTPWRGGSDTQYF
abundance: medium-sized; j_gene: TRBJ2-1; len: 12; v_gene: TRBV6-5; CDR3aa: CASSLAEDEQFF
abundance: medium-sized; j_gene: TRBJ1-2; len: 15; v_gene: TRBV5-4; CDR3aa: CASSKEPGTGYGYTF
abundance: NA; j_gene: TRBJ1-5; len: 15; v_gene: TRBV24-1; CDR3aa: CATSDRRTGNQPQHF
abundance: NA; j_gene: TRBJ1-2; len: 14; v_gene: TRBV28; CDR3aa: CASRGPGVNYGYTF
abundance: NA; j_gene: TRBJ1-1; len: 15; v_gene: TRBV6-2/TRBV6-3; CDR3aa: CASSYSSRGYTEAFF
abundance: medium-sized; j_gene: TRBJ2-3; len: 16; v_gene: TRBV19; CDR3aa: CASSISGVANRGTQYF
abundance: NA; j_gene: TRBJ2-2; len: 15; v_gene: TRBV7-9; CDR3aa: CASSSVGGYIRELFF
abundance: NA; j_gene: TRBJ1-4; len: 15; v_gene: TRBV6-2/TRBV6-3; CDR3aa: CASSVAQGGNEKLFF
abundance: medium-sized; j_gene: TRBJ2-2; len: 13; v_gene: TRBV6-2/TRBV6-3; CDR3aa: CAPPPEGRGELFF
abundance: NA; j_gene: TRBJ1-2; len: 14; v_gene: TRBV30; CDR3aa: CAWSVHSLSYGYTF
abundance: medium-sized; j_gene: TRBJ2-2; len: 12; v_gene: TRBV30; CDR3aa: CAWREVLGELFF
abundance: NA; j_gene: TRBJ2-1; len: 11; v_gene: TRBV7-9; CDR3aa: CASSPRGEQFF
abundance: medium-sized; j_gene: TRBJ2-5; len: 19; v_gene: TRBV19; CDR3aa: CASSIVGMFGASGIETQYF